This entry lists 20 T cell receptor beta chains sequenced from one sample in a study of shared clonotypes between healthy human individuals. Only CD45RO-negative cells positively selected for CCR7 counted as naive CD8 cells, so terminally differentiated effector memory CD45RA+ cells were excluded. Assay: immunoSEQ multiplex PCR; the TCRdb copy retains only in-frame clones and omits some. Among over 2,000,000 clones listed, 90% to 95% were seen once. Sample: naive CD8+ T cells from PBMCs. All receptors come from a man aged 18-30 years in good health. Some clones in this sample may be carry-over from other donors' samples.

The chain links TRBV2 to TRBJ2-1; TRBD2 agrees at 8 bases. With 7 bases clipped from V and 0 bases from J, the junction kept 2 bases outside the gene matches. The CDR3 contains 14 residues. CDR1 and CDR2 from the germline V gene are SNHLY and FYNNEI. CDR3 coding DNA: TGTGCCAGCAACGCGGGGGGCTCCTACAATGAGCAGTTCTTC. This sequence encodes CASNAGGSYNEQFF.

The chain employs TRBV30 and TRBJ2-5; D is perhaps TRBD1 (6 bases). With the DNA end fitting TRBJ2-7 better, the J assignment may be wrong. CDR3 length: 12 amino acids. Germline V lookup: CDR1 GTSNPN, CDR2 SVGIG (reference sequence). The CDR3 is CAWTDRFYEQYF. The CDR3 nucleotides read TGTGCCTGGACGGACAGATTCTACGAGCAGTACTTC.

Remarks on this clone: Additional DNA sequences in this sample encode the identical CDR3. The J gene is TRBJ2-7, the V gene TRBV9; the D is unclear. This CDR3 has 15 residues. The V end was cut by 0 bases, the J end by 0 bases, with 10 bases between. In germline, CDR1 is SGDLS, CDR2 YYNGEE. Here the CDR3 DNA reads TGTGCCAGCAGCGTAGTTGGGGATAGCTCCTACGAGCAGTACTTC. Translated, it gives CASSVVGDSSYEQYF.

The chain joins TRBV7-3 to TRBJ2-1; D unclear. The CDR3 sequence is 14 residues long. Trimming removed 1 base at V and 4 bases at J, with 8 bases between. The germline gives CDR1 SGHTA, CDR2 FQGTGA. The CDR3 bases are TGTGCCAGCAGCTTAAATCCAGAATACAATGAGCAGTTCTTC. Translation gives CASSLNPEYNEQFF.

This rearrangement joins TRBV28 to TRBJ1-3, with D perhaps matching TRBD1 (5 bases). The length of the CDR3 is 14 residues. In germline, CDR1 is MDHEN, CDR2 SYDVKM. The V end was cut by 2 bases, the J end by 9 bases, with 14 bases between. This CDR3 is CASSLTPRGGTIYF. The CDR3 DNA reads TGTGCCAGCAGTTTAACTCCCCGGGGGGGCACCATATATTTT.

This rearrangement joins TRBV5-5 to TRBJ2-1; 10 nucleotides match TRBD2. Per germline, CDR1 SGHKS and CDR2 YYEKEE (reference sequence). This CDR3 has 15 residues. J was trimmed by 8 bases and V by 2 bases; bases with no gene match: 7. CDR3 sequence reads: CASSFGASGSDEQFF. CDR3 nucleotide sequence: TGTGCCAGCAGCTTTGGGGCTAGCGGGAGCGATGAGCAGTTCTTC.

The chain carries TRBV5-5 and TRBJ1-2, with D unclear. Between the trimmed V and J ends, which lost 0 bases and 7 bases, there was a span of 7 bases. CDR1 SGHKS and CDR2 YYEKEE come from the germline V gene (reference sequence). This CDR3 contains 12 residues. CDR3 residues: CASSLGAVGYTF. The CDR3 DNA follows: TGTGCCAGCAGCTTGGGGGCGGTTGGCTACACCTTC. Drawing the rest from reference TRBV5-5 and TRBJ1-2, the complete variable domain is DAGVTQSPTHLIKTRGQQVTLRCSPISGHKSVSWYQQVLGQGPQFIFQYYEKEERGRGNFPDRFSARQFPNYSSELNVNALLLGDSALYLCASSLGAVGYTFGSGTRLTVV.

CDR3 sequence reads: CASSLLPPRQGAPYEQFF. In DNA form, the CDR3 reads TGTGCCAGCAGTTTATTACCCCCCCGCCAGGGGGCTCCGTATGAGCAGTTCTTC. The V and J genes are TRBV27 and TRBJ2-1, with 8 nucleotides matching TRBD1. The CDR3 has 18 amino acids. V shed 1 base, J shed 8 bases, and the junction held 16 bases outside the gene matches. Germline assignment: CDR1 MNHEY and CDR2 SMNVEV (reference sequence).

This chain uses TRBV11-2 with TRBJ2-7; D possibly matches TRBD1 or TRBD2 (5 bases each). V was pared by 4 bases and J by 4 bases, with 14 bases between. The germline gives CDR1 SGHAT, CDR2 FQNNGV. The CDR3 length is 14 residues. Written as DNA, the CDR3 is TGTGCCAGCAGCTCCCCCCGGGGCCCATACGAGCAGTACTTC. Its protein product is CASSSPRGPYEQYF.

The chain combines TRBV27 with TRBJ2-3; 7 bases map to TRBD1. In germline, CDR1 is MNHEY, CDR2 SMNVEV (reference sequence). V lost 6 bases and J lost 4; bases outside the gene matches: 16. CDR3 length equals 17 residues. CDR3 in amino acids: CASSSGSRGFDPDTQYF. The CDR3 DNA sequence: TGTGCCAGCAGCTCGGGCTCCAGGGGGTTTGATCCAGATACGCAGTATTTT.

Note on this clone: Other DNA sequences within the sample encode an identical CDR3. The chain recombines TRBV7-8 with TRBJ1-1, with TRBD1 matching 7 bases. The germline gives CDR1 SGHVS, CDR2 FQNEAQ. V lost 5 bases and J lost 4; bases outside the gene matches: 1. This CDR3 has 12 amino acids. The CDR3 spells CASSPGGTEAFF. CDR3 sequence (DNA): TGTGCCAGCAGCCCAGGGGGCACTGAAGCTTTCTTT.

The gene calls are TRBV30 and TRBJ2-7; D gene unclear. V was trimmed by 0 bases and J by 0 bases, leaving 15 bases between them. In germline, CDR1 is GTSNPN, CDR2 SVGIG (reference sequence). This CDR3 region has 16 residues. CDR3 region: CAWSVLARPSSYEQYF. The CDR3 bases are TGTGCCTGGAGTGTATTGGCCCGCCCGAGCTCCTACGAGCAGTACTTC. The full variable domain, its missing parts supplied by reference TRBV30 and TRBJ2-7, is SQTIHQWPATLVQPVGSPLSLECTVEGTSNPNLYWYRQAAGRGLQLLFYSVGIGQISSEVPQNLSASRPQDRQFILSSKKLLLSDSGFYLCAWSVLARPSSYEQYFGPGTRLTVT.

The V and J genes are TRBV11-3 and TRBJ1-1, with TRBD1 matching over 7 bases. V was pared by 5 bases and J by 3 bases, with 9 bases of the junction left unmatched. The CDR3 covers 15 residues. Per germline, CDR1 SGHNT and CDR2 YENEEA. The CDR3 DNA reads TGTGCCAGCAGCCAATATGAACAGGGGCACACTGAAGCTTTCTTT. Translated, it gives CASSQYEQGHTEAFF.

The V call is TRBV9, the J call TRBJ1-1; D not resolved. Between the trimmed V and J ends, which lost 3 bases and 1 base, there was a span of 10 bases. Looked up from germline, CDR1 is SGDLS and CDR2 is YYNGEE. This CDR3 comprises 14 residues. CDR3 residues: CASSGARGNTEAFF. CDR3 nucleotide sequence: TGTGCCAGCAGCGGTGCCCGTGGGAACACTGAAGCTTTCTTT. The variable domain in full, with the rest retrieved from reference TRBV9 and TRBJ1-1, is DSGVTQTPKHLITATGQRVTLRCSPRSGDLSVYWYQQSLDQGLQFLIQYYNGEERAKGNILERFSAQQFPDLHSELNLSSLELGDSALYFCASSGARGNTEAFFGQGTRLTVV.

The rearrangement joins TRBV6-1 to TRBJ2-1, with D perhaps TRBD1 or TRBD2 (5 bases each). From germline, CDR1 is MNHNS and CDR2 SASEGT. This CDR3 is 14 amino acids long. The V gene lost 6 bases and the J gene lost 3 bases, with 12 bases spanning the gap. CDR3 sequence reads: CASSPGRSYNEQFF. As DNA, the CDR3 is TGTGCCAGCAGCCCGGGACGGAGCTACAATGAGCAGTTCTTC.

V usage is TRBV10-3 and J usage is TRBJ2-1, with D perhaps assigned TRBD1 or TRBD2 (5 bases each). Trimming took 3 bases from V and 9 from J, leaving 12 bases between them. Germline assignment: CDR1 ENHRY and CDR2 SYGVKD. The CDR3 covers 13 residues. The CDR3 DNA follows: TGTGCCATCAGTGACTTTGGGACGGGTGAGCAGTTCTTC. This encodes CAISDFGTGEQFF.

This clone was counted only a few times. V gene TRBV4-1 combines with J gene TRBJ1-2; a weak D match, TRBD1 (5 bases). V was clipped by 3 bases and J by 3 bases, with 11 bases between them. CDR3 size: 14 residues. Germline values: CDR1 MGHRA, CDR2 YSYEKL. The CDR3 nucleotides are TGCGCCAGCAGCCATCCCGGGGACGACTATGGCTACACCTTC. It codes for CASSHPGDDYGYTF.

CDR3 region: CASRGTGGNTDTQYF. DNA for the CDR3: TGTGCCAGCAGGGGGACAGGGGGTAACACAGATACGCAGTATTTT. This chain links TRBV5-6 with TRBJ2-3; 11 bases align to TRBD1. The CDR3 consists of 15 residues. Germline V gene data show CDR1 as SGHDT and CDR2 as YYEEEE. The trim removed 5 bases at V and 2 bases at J, leaving 4 bases unmatched.

This rearrangement joins TRBV11-2 to TRBJ1-4; 8 bases are a match to TRBD1. Unmatched junction bases numbered 8, after V lost 5 bases and J lost 6 bases. This CDR3 has 15 amino acids. From germline, CDR1 is SGHAT and CDR2 FQNNGV. This chain's CDR3 is CASSAEGQAYEKLFF. The CDR3 nucleotides are TGTGCCAGCAGCGCAGAGGGACAGGCCTATGAAAAACTGTTTTTT.

This chain uses TRBV19 with TRBJ1-1, with 11 bases lining up with TRBD1. The germline gives CDR1 LNHDA, CDR2 SQIVND (reference sequence). With V trimmed by 4 bases and J by 4 bases, 8 bases remained unmatched. This CDR3 is built from 16 residues. In DNA form, the CDR3 reads TGTGCCAGTAGTAGAGGGACAGGGGGATTAGGCACTGAAGCTTTCTTT. Encoded protein: CASSRGTGGLGTEAFF. The complete variable domain, with remaining parts taken from reference TRBV19 and TRBJ1-1, reads DGGITQSPKYLFRKEGQNVTLSCEQNLNHDAMYWYRQDPGQGLRLIYYSQIVNDFQKGDIAEGYSVSREKKESFPLTVTSAQKNPTAFYLCASSRGTGGLGTEAFFGQGTRLTVV.